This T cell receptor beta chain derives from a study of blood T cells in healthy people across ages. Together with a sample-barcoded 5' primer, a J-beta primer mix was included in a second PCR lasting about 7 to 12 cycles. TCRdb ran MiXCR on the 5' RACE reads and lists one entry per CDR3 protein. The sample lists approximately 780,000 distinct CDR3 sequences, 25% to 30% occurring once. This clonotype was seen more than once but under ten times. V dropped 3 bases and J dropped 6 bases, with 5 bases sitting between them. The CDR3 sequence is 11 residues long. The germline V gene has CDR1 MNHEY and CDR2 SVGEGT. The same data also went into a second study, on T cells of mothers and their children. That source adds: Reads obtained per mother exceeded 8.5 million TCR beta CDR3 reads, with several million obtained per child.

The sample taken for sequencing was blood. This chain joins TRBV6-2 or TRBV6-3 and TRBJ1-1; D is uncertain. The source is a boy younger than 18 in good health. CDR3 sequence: CASSYRAEAFF. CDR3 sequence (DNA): TGTGCCAGCAGTTATAGGGCTGAAGCTTTCTTT.